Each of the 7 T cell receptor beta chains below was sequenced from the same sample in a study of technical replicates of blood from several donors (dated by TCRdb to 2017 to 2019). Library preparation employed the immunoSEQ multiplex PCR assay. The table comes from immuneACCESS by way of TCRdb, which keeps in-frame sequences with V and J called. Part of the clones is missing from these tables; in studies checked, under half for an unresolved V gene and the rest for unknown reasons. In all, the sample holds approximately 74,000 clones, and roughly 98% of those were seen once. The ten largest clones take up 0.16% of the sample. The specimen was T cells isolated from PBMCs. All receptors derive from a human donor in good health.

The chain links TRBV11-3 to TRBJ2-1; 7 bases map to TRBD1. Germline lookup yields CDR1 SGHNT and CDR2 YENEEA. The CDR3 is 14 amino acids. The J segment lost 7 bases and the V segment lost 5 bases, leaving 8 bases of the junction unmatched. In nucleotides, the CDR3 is TGTGCCAGCAGCCCTCCGGGACAGCGTAATGAGCAGTTCTTC. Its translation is CASSPPGQRNEQFF.

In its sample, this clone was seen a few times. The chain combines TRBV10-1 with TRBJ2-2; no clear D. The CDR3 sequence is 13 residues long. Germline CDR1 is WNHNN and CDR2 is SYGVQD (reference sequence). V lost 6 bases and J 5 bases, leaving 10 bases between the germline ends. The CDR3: CASRARGTGELFF. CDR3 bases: TGCGCCAGCAGAGCTCGAGGTACCGGGGAGCTGTTTTTT.

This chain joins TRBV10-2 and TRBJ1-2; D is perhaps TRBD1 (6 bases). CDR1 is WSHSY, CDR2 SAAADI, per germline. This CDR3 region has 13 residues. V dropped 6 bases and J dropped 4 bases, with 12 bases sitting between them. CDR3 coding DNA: TGCGCCAGCAGGGCAGGGGATACCTATGGCTACACCTTC. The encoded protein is CASRAGDTYGYTF.

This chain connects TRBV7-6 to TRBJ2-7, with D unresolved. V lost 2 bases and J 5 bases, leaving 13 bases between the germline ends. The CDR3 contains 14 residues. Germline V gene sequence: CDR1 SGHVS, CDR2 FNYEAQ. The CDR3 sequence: CASSLNGGSDEQYF. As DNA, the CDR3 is TGTGCCAGCAGCTTAAACGGCGGTTCTGACGAGCAGTACTTC.

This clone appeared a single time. The CDR3 protein is CASSPTTPLLHEKLFF. CDR3 DNA: TGTGCCAGCAGTCCCACAACCCCCCTCTTGCATGAAAAACTGTTTTTT. The rearrangement joins TRBV28 to TRBJ1-4; no reliable D call. Germline CDR1 is MDHEN and CDR2 is SYDVKM. Trimming pared 5 bases from V and 6 bases from J, leaving 19 bases between. This CDR3 is built from 16 residues.

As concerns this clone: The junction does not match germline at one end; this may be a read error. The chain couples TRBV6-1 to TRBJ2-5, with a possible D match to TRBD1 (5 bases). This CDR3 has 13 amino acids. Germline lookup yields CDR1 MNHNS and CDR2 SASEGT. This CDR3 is CAGRVWPQETQYF. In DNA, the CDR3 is TGTGCCGGCAGGGTATGGCCCCAAGAGACCCAGTACTTC.

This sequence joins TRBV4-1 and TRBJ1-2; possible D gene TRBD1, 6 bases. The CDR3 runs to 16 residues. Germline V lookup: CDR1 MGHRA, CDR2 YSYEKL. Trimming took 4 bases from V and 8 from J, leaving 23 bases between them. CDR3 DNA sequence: TGCGCCAGCAGCCTCACTGAACAGGGATCCAGTTGGGGCTACACCTTC. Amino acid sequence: CASSLTEQGSSWGYTF.